This T cell receptor beta chain was sequenced in a study of molecular identifiers for immune sequencing clone quantification. Looking at the study overall: Four of five RNA aliquots from about 19,000 or 110,000 naive CD8 T cells were sequenced.

Study results and caveats: Identical TCR molecules that share a barcode could lead to an underestimation of highly expanded clone sizes. The share of molecules held by clones above 20 RNA copies was over 97% in effector cells and under 1% in naive cells.

Germline V gives CDR1 SEHNR, CDR2 FQNEAQ (reference sequence). CDR3 length: 15 residues. V trimming: 2 bases; J trimming: 2 bases; junction bases outside the gene matches: 4. TCRdb re-derived calls from the PCR reads in MiXCR, one entry per CDR3 protein. This table holds about 510,000 distinct CDR3 sequences, 20% to 25% found once. This clonotype has a handful of counts. Its matching antigen is unknown. The authors sorted naive CD8 T cells as CD8+CD4-CCR7+CD45RA+. Sequenced: naive CD8+ T cells from blood, with Jurkat cell RNA spiked in. Subset specified: FACS-sorted CD8+CD4-CCR7+CD45RA+ naive T cells. The clonotype comes from a human donor in good health. Some libraries in this study had Jurkat cell RNA spiked in. The J gene is TRBJ2-5, the V gene TRBV7-9, with 8 bases matching TRBD1. The CDR3 DNA follows: TGTGCCAGCAGCTTATTGGGGGACAGGCAAGAGACCCAGTACTTC. Its protein product is CASSLLGDRQETQYF.